Below, 8 T cell receptor beta chains from the same sample are listed, as sequenced in a study of T cell responses to AZD1222 COVID-19 vaccine. TCRdb's copy holds only in-frame clones and misses some; the assay was immunoSEQ multiplex PCR. The table for this sample gives around 150,000 clones. Sequencing was carried out using peripheral blood. Receptors originate from an adult in good health.

J is TRBJ2-3 and V is TRBV12-5, with unresolved D. V lost 3 bases and J lost 0, with 7 bases in between. The CDR3 runs to 14 residues. The germline V gene encodes CDR1 LGHNT and CDR2 FRNRAP. CDR3 nucleotides: TGTGCTAGTGGTTTAATGGGGAGCACAGATACGCAGTATTTT. It is translated as CASGLMGSTDTQYF.

This chain connects TRBV11-2 to TRBJ1-2; tentatively, D is TRBD1 (6 bases). The V end was cut by 6 bases, the J end by 1 base, with 21 bases between. The length of the CDR3 is 17 residues. The germline gives CDR1 SGHAT, CDR2 FQNNGV. The DNA of the CDR3 is TGTGCCAGCAGAACATTGTCGGGGGGACAAGATAACTATGGCTACACCTTC. Translating gives CASRTLSGGQDNYGYTF.

V is TRBV12-3 or TRBV12-4 and J is TRBJ1-1; a possible D gene is TRBD1 (5 bases). The CDR3 sequence is 13 residues long. The V end lost 6 bases, the J end lost 3 bases, and 11 bases lay between the germline ends. The CDR3, as DNA: TGTGCCAGCAGCCGAGACAGCTACACTGAAGCTTTCTTT. Translation gives CASSRDSYTEAFF.

The chain joins TRBV12-3 or TRBV12-4 to TRBJ1-6; D gene unclear. This CDR3 has 13 amino acids. V was trimmed by 6 bases and J by 9 bases, leaving 12 bases between them. The chain's CDR3 is CASRIRMGSPLHF. The CDR3 DNA is TGTGCCAGCAGAATACGAATGGGTTCACCCCTCCACTTT.

The rearrangement joins TRBV3-1 (or the pseudogene TRBV3-2) to TRBJ1-2; D not certain. The CDR3 loop spans 16 amino acids. Trimming left V 2 bases short and J 0 bases short, with 13 bases between. The germline V gene has CDR1 LGHDT and CDR2 YNNKEL (reference sequence). The CDR3 bases are TGTGCCAGCAGCCAATTCGTGCAGTCTACTAACTATGGCTACACCTTC. Its translation is CASSQFVQSTNYGYTF.

The CDR3 sequence is CASSPGTGDSPLHF. CDR3 bases: TGTGCCAGCAGTCCTGGGACAGGGGACTCACCCCTCCACTTT. V usage is TRBV11-2 and J usage is TRBJ1-6; 10 nucleotides match TRBD1. V was pared by 6 bases and J by 10 bases, with 6 bases of the junction left unmatched. This CDR3 spans 14 amino acids. Germline lookup yields CDR1 SGHAT and CDR2 FQNNGV. Using reference TRBV11-2 and TRBJ1-6 for the parts outside the CDR3, the full variable domain is EAGVAQSPRYKIIEKRQSVAFWCNPISGHATLYWYQQILGQGPKLLIQFQNNGVVDDSQLPKDRFSAERLKGVDSTLKIQPAKLEDSAVYLCASSPGTGDSPLHFGNGTRLTVT.

The chain uses TRBV9 and TRBJ1-2, with D uncertain. CDR1 and CDR2 from the germline V gene are SGDLS and YYNGEE. The CDR3 loop spans 12 amino acids. Deletions cut 3 bases from V and 4 bases from J, with 7 bases between. This CDR3 reads CASSGSSYGYTF. DNA for the CDR3: TGTGCCAGCAGCGGCAGTAGCTATGGCTACACCTTC.

J is TRBJ1-4 and V is TRBV6-1, with a tentative D call TRBD1 (5 bases). The CDR3 extends over 15 amino acids. Trimming left V 3 bases short and J 8 bases short, with 16 bases between. The germline CDR1 and CDR2 sequences are MNHNS and SASEGT. CDR3 bases: TGTGCCAGCAGTGACCGGGGACTTTTAGAGGAAAAACTGTTTTTT. Its protein is CASSDRGLLEEKLFF.